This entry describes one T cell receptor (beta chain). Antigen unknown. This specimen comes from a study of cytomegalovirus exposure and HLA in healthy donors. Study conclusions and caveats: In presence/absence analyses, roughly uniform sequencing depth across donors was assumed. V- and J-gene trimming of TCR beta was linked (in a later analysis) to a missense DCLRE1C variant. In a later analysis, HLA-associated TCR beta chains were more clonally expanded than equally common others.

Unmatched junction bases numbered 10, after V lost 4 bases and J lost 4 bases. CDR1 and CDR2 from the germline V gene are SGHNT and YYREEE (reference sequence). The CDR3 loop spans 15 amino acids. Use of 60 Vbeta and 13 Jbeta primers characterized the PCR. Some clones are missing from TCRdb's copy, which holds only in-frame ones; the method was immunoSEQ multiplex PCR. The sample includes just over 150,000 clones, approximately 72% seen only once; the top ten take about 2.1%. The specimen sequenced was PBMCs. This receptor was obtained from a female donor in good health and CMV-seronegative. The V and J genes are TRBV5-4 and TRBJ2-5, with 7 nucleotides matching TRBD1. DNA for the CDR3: TGTGCCAGCAGCGCCCGCACAGGGGCTTCAGAGACCCAGTACTTC. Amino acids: CASSARTGASETQYF.